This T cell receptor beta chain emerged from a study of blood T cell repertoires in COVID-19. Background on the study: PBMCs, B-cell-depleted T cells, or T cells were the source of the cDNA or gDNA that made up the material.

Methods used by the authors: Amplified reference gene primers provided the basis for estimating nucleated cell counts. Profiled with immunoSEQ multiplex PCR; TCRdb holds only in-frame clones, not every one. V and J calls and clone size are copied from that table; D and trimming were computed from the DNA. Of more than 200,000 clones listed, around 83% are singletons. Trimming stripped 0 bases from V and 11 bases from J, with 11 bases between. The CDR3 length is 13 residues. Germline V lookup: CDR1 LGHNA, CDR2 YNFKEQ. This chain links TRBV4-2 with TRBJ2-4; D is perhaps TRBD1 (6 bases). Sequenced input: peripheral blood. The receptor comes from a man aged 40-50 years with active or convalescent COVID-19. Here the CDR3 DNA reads TGTGCCAGCAGCCAAGACAACACAGGGTTTCAGTACTTC. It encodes CASSQDNTGFQYF.